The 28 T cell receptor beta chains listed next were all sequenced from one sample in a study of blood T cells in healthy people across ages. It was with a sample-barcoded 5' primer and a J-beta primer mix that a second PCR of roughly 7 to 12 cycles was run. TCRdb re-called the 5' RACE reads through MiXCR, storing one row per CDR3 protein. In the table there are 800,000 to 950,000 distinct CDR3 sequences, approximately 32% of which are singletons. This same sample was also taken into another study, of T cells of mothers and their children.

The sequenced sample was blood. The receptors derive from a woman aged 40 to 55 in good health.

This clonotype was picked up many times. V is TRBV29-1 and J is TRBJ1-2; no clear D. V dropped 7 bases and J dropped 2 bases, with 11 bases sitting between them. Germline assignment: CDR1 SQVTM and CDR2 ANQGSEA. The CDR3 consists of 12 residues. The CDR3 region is CSEEGANYGYTF. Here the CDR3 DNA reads TGCAGCGAGGAGGGCGCGAACTATGGCTACACCTTC.

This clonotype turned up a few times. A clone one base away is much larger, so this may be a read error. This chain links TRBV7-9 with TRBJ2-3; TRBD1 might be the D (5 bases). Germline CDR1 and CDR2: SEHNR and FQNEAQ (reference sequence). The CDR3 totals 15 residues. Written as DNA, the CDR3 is TGTGCCAGCACCTTAAGCAAGGGTACAGGAGATACGCAGTATTTT. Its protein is CASTLSKGTGDTQYF. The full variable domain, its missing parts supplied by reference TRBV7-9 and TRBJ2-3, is DTGVSQNPRHKITKRGQNVTFRCDPISEHNRLYWYRQTLGQGPEFLTYFQNEAQLEKSRLLSDRFSAERPKGSFSTLEIQRTEQGDSAMYLCASTLSKGTGDTQYFGPGTRLTVL.

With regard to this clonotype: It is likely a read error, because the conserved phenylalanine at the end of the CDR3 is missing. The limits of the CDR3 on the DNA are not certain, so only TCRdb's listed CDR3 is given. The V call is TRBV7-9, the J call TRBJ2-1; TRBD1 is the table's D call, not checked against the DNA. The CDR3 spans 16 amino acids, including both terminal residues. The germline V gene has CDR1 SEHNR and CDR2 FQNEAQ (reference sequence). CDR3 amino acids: CASSSKTGTGLDEQFS.

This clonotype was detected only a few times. CDR3 sequence reads: CASSLYPGSGYPPLHF. DNA of the CDR3: TGTGCCAGCAGTCTGTATCCAGGGTCGGGTTACCCACCCCTCCACTTT. The chain has TRBV28 and TRBJ1-6; weak D call: TRBD1 (5 bases). CDR1 is MDHEN, CDR2 SYDVKM, per germline. CDR3 size: 16 residues. Trimming pared 5 bases from V and 11 bases from J, leaving 22 bases between.

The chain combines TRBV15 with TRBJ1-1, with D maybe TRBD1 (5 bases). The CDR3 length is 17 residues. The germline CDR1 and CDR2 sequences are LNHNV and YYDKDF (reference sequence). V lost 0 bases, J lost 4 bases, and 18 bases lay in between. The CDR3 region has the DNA TGTGCCACCAGCAGAGAAAGCGGTATGGGGCAAGGCACTGAAGCTTTCTTT. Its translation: CATSRESGMGQGTEAFF. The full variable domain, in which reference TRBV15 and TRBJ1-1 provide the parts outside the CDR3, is DAMVIQNPRYQVTQFGKPVTLSCSQTLNHNVMYWYQQKSSQAPKLLFHYYDKDFNNEADTPDNFQSRRPNTSFCFLDIRSPGLGDTAMYLCATSRESGMGQGTEAFFGQGTRLTVV.

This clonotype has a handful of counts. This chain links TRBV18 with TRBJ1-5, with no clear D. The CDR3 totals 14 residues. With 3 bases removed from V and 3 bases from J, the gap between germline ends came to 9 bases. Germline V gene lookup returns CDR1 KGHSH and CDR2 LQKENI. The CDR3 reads CASSPAESNQPQHF. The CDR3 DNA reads TGTGCCAGCTCACCCGCGGAGTCCAATCAGCCCCAGCATTTT.

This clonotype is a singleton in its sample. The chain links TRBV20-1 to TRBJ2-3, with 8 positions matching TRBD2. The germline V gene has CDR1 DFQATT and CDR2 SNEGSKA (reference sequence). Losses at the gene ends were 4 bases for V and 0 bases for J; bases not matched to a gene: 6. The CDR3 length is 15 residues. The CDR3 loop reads CSATTSGSSTDTQYF. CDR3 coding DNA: TGCAGTGCTACCACTAGCGGCTCTAGCACAGATACGCAGTATTTT.

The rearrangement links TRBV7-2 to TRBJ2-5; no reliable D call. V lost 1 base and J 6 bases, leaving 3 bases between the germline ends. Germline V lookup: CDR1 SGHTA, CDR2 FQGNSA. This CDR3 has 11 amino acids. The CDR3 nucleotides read TGTGCCAGCAGCTTAGTGCAGACCCAGTACTTC. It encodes CASSLVQTQYF.

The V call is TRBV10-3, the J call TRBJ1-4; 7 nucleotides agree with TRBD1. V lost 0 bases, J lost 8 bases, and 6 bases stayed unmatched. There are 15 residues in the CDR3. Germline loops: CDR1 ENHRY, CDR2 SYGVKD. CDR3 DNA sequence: TGTGCCATCAGTGAGTCACGACAGGGTAACGAAAAACTGTTTTTT. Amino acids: CAISESRQGNEKLFF.

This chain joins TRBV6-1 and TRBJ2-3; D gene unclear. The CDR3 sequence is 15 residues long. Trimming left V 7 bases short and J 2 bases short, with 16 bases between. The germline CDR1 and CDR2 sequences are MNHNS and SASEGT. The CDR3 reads CASIQKLQFTDTQYF. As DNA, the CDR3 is TGTGCCAGCATTCAAAAGTTGCAGTTCACAGATACGCAGTATTTT.

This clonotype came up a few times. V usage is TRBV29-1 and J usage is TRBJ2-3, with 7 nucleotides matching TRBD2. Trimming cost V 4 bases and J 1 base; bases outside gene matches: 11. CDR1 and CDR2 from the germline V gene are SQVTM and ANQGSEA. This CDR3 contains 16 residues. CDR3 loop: CSVGGVAGERTDTQYF. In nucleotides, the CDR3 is TGCAGCGTTGGAGGTGTTGCGGGGGAGCGCACAGATACGCAGTATTTT.

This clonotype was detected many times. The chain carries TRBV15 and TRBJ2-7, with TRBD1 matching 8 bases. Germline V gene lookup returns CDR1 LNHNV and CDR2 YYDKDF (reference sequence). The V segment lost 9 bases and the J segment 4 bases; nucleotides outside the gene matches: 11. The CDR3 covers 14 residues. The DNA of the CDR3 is TGTGCCACAGGCACGAGGACAGGGCTTTACGAGCAGTACTTC. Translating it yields CATGTRTGLYEQYF.

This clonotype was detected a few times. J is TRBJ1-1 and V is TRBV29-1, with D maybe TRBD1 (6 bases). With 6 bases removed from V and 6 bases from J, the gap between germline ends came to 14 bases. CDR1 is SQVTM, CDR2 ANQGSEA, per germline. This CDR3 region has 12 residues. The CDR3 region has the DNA TGCAGCGTGGGATTCAGGGGTTCTGAAGCTTTCTTT. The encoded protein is CSVGFRGSEAFF.

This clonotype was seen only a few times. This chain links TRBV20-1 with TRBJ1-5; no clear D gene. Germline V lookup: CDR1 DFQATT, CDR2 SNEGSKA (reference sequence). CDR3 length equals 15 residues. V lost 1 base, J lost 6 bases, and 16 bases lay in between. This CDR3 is CSARVSGIPAQPQHF. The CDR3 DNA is TGCAGTGCTAGAGTTAGTGGGATTCCAGCTCAGCCCCAGCATTTT.

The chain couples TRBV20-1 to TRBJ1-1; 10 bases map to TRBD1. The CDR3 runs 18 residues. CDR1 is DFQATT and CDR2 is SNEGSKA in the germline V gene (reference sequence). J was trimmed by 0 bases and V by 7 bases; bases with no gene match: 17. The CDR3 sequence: CSVPSDRGNLPVNTEAFF. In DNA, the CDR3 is TGCAGTGTACCATCGGACAGGGGGAACCTTCCTGTGAACACTGAAGCTTTCTTT.

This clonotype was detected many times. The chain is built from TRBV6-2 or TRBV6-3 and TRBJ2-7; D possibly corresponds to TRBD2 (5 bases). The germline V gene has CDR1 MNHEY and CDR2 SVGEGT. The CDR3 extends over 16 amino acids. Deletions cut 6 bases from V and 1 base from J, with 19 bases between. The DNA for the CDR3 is TGTGCCAGCAGATCTCACGTAGTTGGAGGATCCTACGAGCAGTACTTC. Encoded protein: CASRSHVVGGSYEQYF.

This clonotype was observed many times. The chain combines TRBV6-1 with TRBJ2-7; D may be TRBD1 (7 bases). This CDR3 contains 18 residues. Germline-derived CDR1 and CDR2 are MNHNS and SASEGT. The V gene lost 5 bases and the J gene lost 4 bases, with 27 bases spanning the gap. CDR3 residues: CASSKQTFRAQGRYEQYF. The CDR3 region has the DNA TGTGCCAGCAGTAAACAAACCTTCCGGGCACAGGGGAGGTACGAGCAGTACTTC.

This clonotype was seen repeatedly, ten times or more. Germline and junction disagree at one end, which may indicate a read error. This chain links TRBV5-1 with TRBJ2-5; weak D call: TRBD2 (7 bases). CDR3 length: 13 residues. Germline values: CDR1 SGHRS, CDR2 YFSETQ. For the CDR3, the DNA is TGTGCCAGCAGCTTAGGGGGGGAGGAGACCCAGTACTTC. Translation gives CASSLGGEETQYF.

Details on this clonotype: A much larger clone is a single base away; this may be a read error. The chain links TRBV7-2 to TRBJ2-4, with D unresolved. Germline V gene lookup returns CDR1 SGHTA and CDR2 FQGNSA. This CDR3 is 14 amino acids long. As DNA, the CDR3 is TGTGTCAGCAGCTTCCAGGTAGCCAAAAACATTCAGTACTTC. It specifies CVSSFQVAKNIQYF.

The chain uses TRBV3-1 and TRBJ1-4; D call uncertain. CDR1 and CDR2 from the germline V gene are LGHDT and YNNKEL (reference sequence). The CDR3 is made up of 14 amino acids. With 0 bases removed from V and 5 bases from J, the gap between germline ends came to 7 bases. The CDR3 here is CASSQENRNEKLFF. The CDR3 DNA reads TGTGCCAGCAGCCAAGAGAACAGAAATGAAAAACTGTTTTTT.

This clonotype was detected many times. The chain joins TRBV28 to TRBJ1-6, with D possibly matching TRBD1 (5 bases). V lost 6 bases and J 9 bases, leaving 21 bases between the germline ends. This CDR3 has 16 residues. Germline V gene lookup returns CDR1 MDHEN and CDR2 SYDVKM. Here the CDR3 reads CASRGSFGGSGSPLHF. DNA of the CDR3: TGTGCCAGCAGAGGGAGTTTCGGGGGGTCGGGTTCACCCCTCCACTTT.

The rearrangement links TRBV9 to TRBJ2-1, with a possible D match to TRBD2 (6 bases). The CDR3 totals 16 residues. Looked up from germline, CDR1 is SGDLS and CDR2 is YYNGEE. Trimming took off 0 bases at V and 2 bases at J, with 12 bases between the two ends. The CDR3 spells CASSVGPAGTYNEQFF. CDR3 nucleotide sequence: TGTGCCAGCAGCGTAGGTCCTGCGGGGACCTACAATGAGCAGTTCTTC.

The CDR3 DNA is TGTGCCAGCAGCTTCGCGCCGCAGGAGACCCAGTACTTC. Translation gives CASSFAPQETQYF. The chain links TRBV7-3 to TRBJ2-5, with D uncertain. The CDR3 has 13 amino acids. V was shortened by 3 bases and J by 5 bases, with 10 bases between the two germline ends. Germline V gene sequence: CDR1 SGHTA, CDR2 FQGTGA.

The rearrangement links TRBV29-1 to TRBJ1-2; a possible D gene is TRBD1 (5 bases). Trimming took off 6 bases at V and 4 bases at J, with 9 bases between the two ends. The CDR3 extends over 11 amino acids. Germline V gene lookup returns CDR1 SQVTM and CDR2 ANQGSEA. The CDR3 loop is CSVRDLYGYTF. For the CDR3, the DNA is TGCAGCGTCCGGGACCTCTATGGCTACACCTTC.

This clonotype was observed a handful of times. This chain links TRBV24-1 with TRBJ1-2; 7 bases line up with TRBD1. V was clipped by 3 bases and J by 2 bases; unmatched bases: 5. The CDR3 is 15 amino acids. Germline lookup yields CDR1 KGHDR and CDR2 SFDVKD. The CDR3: CATSDGDRYNYGYTF. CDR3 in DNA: TGTGCCACCAGTGATGGGGACAGATACAACTATGGCTACACCTTC.

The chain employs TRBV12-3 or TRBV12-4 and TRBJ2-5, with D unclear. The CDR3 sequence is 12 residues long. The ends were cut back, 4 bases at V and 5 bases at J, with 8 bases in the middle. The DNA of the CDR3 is TGTGCCAGCAGTTCCAATTTGGAGACCCAGTACTTC. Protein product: CASSSNLETQYF.

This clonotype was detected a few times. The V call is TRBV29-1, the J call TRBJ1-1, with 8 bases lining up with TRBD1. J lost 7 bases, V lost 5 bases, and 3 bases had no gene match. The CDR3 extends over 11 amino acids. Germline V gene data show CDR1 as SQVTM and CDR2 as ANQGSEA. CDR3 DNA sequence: TGCAGCGTTTGGACAGGGTATGAAGCTTTCTTT. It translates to CSVWTGYEAFF.

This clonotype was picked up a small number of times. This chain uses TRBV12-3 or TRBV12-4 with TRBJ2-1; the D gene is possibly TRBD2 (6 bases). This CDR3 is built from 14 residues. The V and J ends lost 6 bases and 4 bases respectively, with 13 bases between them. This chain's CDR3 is CASRKLARYNEQFF. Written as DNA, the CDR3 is TGTGCCAGCAGGAAGCTAGCGAGGTACAATGAGCAGTTCTTC.